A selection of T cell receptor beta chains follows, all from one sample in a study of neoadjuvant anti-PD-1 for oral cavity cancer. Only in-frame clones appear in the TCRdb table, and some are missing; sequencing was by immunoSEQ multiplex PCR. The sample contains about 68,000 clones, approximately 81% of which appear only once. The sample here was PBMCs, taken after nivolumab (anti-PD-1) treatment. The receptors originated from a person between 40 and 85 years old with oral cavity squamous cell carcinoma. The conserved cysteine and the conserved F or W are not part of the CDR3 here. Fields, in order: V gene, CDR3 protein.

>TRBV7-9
ASSTLRGEGYT
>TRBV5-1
ASSLVRSAYNEQF
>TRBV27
ASRTVRGEQY
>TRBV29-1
SVEVSNTEAF
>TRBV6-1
ASTLDNRNNEQF
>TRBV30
AWSPHRASYEQY
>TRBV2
ASASGLAGANEQF
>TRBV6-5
ASSTTMNTEAF
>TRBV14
ASSLDLTYEQY
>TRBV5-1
ASSLEVFSYNEQF
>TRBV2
ASSVRQTSSYNEQF
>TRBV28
ASSLGISNQPQH
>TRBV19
ASSYRGQPLYGYT